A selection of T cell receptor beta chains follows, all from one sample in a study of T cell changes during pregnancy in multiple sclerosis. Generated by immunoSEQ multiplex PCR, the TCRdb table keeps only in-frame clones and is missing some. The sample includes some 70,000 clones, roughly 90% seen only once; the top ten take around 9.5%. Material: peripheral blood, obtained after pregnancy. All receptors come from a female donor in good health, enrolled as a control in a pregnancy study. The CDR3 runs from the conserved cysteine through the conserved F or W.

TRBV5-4 CASSRGLAGVKDTQYF
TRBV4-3 CASSQDFSGLPNQPQHF
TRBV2 CASSEDLGARDTQYF
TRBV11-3 CASSLGGNTEAFF
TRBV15 CATSSRDSKNYNEQFF
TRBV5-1 CASSLGDRGEKLFF
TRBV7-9 CASSPGASGTIYNEQFF
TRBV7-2 CASSWGLAGGLDTQYF
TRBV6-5 CASSYSTGSTEAFF
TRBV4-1 CASTRTFSGNTIYF
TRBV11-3 CASSLDGNTEAFF
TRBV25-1 CASSSPTGRSTEAFF
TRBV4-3 CASSQDLGQGTINYNEQFF
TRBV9 CASSGDRGPLNEQFF